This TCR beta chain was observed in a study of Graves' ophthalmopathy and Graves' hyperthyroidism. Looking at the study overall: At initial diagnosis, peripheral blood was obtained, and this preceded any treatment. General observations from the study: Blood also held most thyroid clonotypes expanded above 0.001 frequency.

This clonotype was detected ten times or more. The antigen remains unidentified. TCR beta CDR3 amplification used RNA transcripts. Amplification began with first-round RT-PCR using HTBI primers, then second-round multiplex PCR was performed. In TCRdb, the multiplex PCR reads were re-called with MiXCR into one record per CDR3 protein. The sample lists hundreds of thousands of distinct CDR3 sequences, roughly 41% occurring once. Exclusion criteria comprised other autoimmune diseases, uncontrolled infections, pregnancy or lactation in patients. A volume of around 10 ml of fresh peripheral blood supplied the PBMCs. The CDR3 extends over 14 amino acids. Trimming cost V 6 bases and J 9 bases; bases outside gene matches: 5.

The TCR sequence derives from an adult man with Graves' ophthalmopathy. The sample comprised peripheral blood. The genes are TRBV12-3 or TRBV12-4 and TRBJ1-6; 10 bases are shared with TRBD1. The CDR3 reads CASRSDRGGSPLHF. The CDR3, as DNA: TGTGCCAGCAGGTCGGACAGGGGGGGTTCACCCCTCCACTTT.